Presented here are 23 T cell receptor beta chains from one specimen sequenced in a study of beta chain features in type 1 diabetes. Overall study results and limits: People with Type 1 diabetes carried modestly yet significantly shorter TCRB CDR3s in all four CD4+ subsets.

The entirety of the isolated RNA underwent reverse transcription, so expressed TCRB transcripts were sequenced. TCRdb's copy holds only in-frame clones and misses some; the assay was immunoSEQ multiplex PCR. The data hold nearly 350,000 clones, with about a tenth observed a single time. No antigen is known for these receptors. The sequencing input was central memory CD4+ T cells from blood. The receptor set was obtained from a man aged 25 to 45 with type 1 diabetes.

This clone was counted only a few times. This chain uses TRBV7-9 with TRBJ2-7; 7 nucleotides align to TRBD1. V shed 5 bases and J 2 bases; nucleotides not matched to a gene: 6. The CDR3 covers 14 residues. Germline CDR1 reads SEHNR; CDR2 reads FQNEAQ (reference sequence). The CDR3, as DNA: TGTGCCAGCAGCCCCCGGACAGGAGCCTACGAGCAGTACTTC. Its translation is CASSPRTGAYEQYF.

The rearrangement joins TRBV28 to TRBJ2-3, with TRBD2 identical over 14 bases. After removal of 0 bases from V and 1 base from J, the junction contained 6 bases not matched to a gene. CDR1 MDHEN and CDR2 SYDVKM come from the germline V gene. This CDR3 region has 19 residues. The CDR3 sequence is CASSLWGTSGGGGTDTQYF. Written as DNA, the CDR3 is TGTGCCAGCAGTTTATGGGGGACTAGCGGGGGCGGAGGCACAGATACGCAGTATTTT.

This clone was recorded at least ten times. The V call is TRBV7-9, the J call TRBJ2-2, with 8 bases matching TRBD1. CDR1 is SEHNR and CDR2 is FQNEAQ in the germline V gene (reference sequence). V gave up 0 bases and J gave up 4 bases; unmatched junction bases: 1. This CDR3 comprises 15 residues. Here the CDR3 reads CASSLARGLTGELFF. The CDR3, as DNA: TGTGCCAGCAGCTTAGCCAGGGGGCTCACCGGGGAGCTGTTTTTT.

The table lists this clone with many counts. Other DNA sequences from this sample encode an identical CDR3 as well. The rearrangement uses TRBV7-9 and TRBJ2-5; 8 nucleotides align to TRBD1. The J segment lost 1 base and the V segment lost 5 bases, leaving 3 bases of the junction unmatched. The V gene's germline CDR1 is SEHNR and CDR2 FQNEAQ (reference sequence). The CDR3 runs 14 residues. CDR3 residues: CASSPGQGQETQYF. The CDR3 bases are TGTGCCAGCAGCCCCGGACAGGGCCAAGAGACCCAGTACTTC. Based on the CDR3 plus reference TRBV7-9 and TRBJ2-5, the full variable domain is DTGVSQNPRHKITKRGQNVTFRCDPISEHNRLYWYRQTLGQGPEFLTYFQNEAQLEKSRLLSDRFSAERPKGSFSTLEIQRTEQGDSAMYLCASSPGQGQETQYFGPGTRLLVL.

This clone has more than one count but fewer than ten. This chain joins TRBV10-2 and TRBJ2-7; TRBD1 matches 8 bases. CDR1 and CDR2 from the germline V gene are WSHSY and SAAADI. V was clipped by 8 bases and J by 9 bases; unmatched bases: 9. The CDR3 length is 12 residues. As DNA, the CDR3 is TGCGCCAGCGCAGGGACAGGAACGAGGCAGTACTTC. Translation: CASAGTGTRQYF.

The chain recombines TRBV6-6 with TRBJ2-7, with D unclear. Between the trimmed V and J ends, which lost 6 bases and 2 bases, there was a span of 11 bases. The CDR3 runs to 13 residues. Germline CDR1 MNHNY, CDR2 SVGAGI (reference sequence). This CDR3 is CASSRTYTYEQYF. The CDR3 DNA sequence: TGTGCCAGCAGCAGGACGTATACCTACGAGCAGTACTTC.

The chain is built from TRBV2 and TRBJ1-2; 7 bases line up with TRBD1. Germline V gene data show CDR1 as SNHLY and CDR2 as FYNNEI. V was clipped by 8 bases and J by 4 bases; unmatched bases: 7. The length of the CDR3 is 13 residues. CDR3 nucleotides: TGTGCCAGCGGAGAAGGGGGCCCCTATGGCTACACCTTC. Its protein product is CASGEGGPYGYTF.

This clone occurred a few times. In DNA, the CDR3 is TGTGCCAGCAGCGTCCTCGGCGGGACTAGCGGCACAGATACGCAGTATTTT. The encoded protein is CASSVLGGTSGTDTQYF. This chain uses TRBV9 with TRBJ2-3; TRBD2 agrees at 10 bases. CDR1 is SGDLS and CDR2 is YYNGEE in the germline V gene. The V segment lost 2 bases and the J segment 1 base; nucleotides outside the gene matches: 7. CDR3 length equals 17 residues.

This clone has more than one count but fewer than ten. The chain joins TRBV7-2 to TRBJ2-5; D call uncertain. CDR1 is SGHTA and CDR2 is FQGNSA in the germline V gene. The CDR3 runs 16 residues. V was pared by 6 bases and J by 1 base, with 18 bases between. The CDR3 DNA sequence: TGTGCCAGCAGTTCACCCCCGGATCCCGCCCAAGAGACCCAGTACTTC. This codes for CASSSPPDPAQETQYF.

The CDR3 is CASSPYAGGVGELFF. The CDR3 nucleotides read TGTGCCAGCTCCCCTTACGCGGGGGGCGTCGGGGAGCTGTTTTTT. The rearrangement uses TRBV18 and TRBJ2-2; TRBD2 aligns across 8 bases. V dropped 6 bases and J dropped 7; count of bases not matched to a gene: 10. The CDR3 is made up of 15 amino acids. CDR1 is KGHSH, CDR2 LQKENI, per germline.

In the case of this clone: This sample includes further DNA sequences coding for the same CDR3. This chain joins TRBV7-2 and TRBJ1-5; D unclear. In germline, CDR1 is SGHTA, CDR2 FQGNSA. The CDR3 sequence is 13 residues long. The V end was cut by 5 bases, the J end by 0 bases, with 5 bases between. DNA of the CDR3: TGTGCCAGCAGCCCGGATAGCAATCAGCCCCAGCATTTT. Its translation is CASSPDSNQPQHF.

The rearrangement uses TRBV7-2 and TRBJ2-3, with TRBD2 as a possible D gene (7 bases). Trimming removed 3 bases at V and 6 bases at J, with 16 bases between. The length of the CDR3 is 15 residues. The germline V gene has CDR1 SGHTA and CDR2 FQGNSA. The CDR3 sequence: CASSLPGGSIDTQYF. CDR3 in DNA: TGTGCCAGCAGCTTGCCGGGGGGCTCTATTGATACGCAGTATTTT.

This clone was seen only a few times. The sample holds other DNA sequences that translate to the same CDR3. V and J are TRBV2 and TRBJ2-2; perhaps TRBD1 as D (5 bases). CDR1 and CDR2 from the germline V gene are SNHLY and FYNNEI. This CDR3 is built from 14 residues. The V gene lost 2 bases and the J gene lost 7 bases, with 11 bases spanning the gap. CDR3 sequence reads: CASSEQGLDGELFF. CDR3 sequence (DNA): TGTGCCAGCAGTGAACAGGGTCTTGACGGGGAGCTGTTTTTT.

The chain links TRBV19 to TRBJ2-6; 11 nucleotides align to TRBD1. The CDR3 consists of 19 residues. V trimming: 6 bases; J trimming: 3 bases; junction bases outside the gene matches: 13. Per germline, CDR1 LNHDA and CDR2 SQIVND (reference sequence). CDR3 protein: CASSPGQGAAPGGANVLTF. The CDR3, as DNA: TGTGCCAGTAGCCCTGGACAGGGGGCGGCCCCTGGTGGGGCCAACGTCCTGACTTTC.

This clone has only one observation. The chain joins TRBV6-1 to TRBJ1-5, with D possibly being TRBD1 (5 bases). The germline CDR1 and CDR2 sequences are MNHNS and SASEGT. V lost 6 bases, J lost 1 base, and 13 bases lay in between. The CDR3 sequence is 15 residues long. CDR3 sequence reads: CASSSGLTSNQPQHF. The CDR3 coding sequence is TGTGCCAGCAGCTCGGGACTTACGAGCAATCAGCCCCAGCATTTT.

The chain carries TRBV29-1 and TRBJ1-1; D uncertain. CDR3 length: 13 residues. V shed 3 bases and J shed 2 bases, with 10 bases lying between them. Germline V gene sequence: CDR1 SQVTM, CDR2 ANQGSEA. The CDR3 DNA sequence: TGCAGCGTTGACGCGACACCCAACACTGAAGCTTTCTTT. This codes for CSVDATPNTEAFF.

This chain joins TRBV5-6 and TRBJ2-7, with D possibly being TRBD1 or TRBD2 (6 bases each). The CDR3 extends over 15 amino acids. The germline V gene has CDR1 SGHDT and CDR2 YYEEEE. Trimming took off 3 bases at V and 5 bases at J, with 18 bases between the two ends. This CDR3 reads CASSSRDIPRNEQYF. The DNA of the CDR3 is TGTGCCAGCAGCTCGCGGGACATCCCAAGGAACGAGCAGTACTTC.

There are a few counts of this clone. The chain carries TRBV6-1 and TRBJ2-3, with D uncertain. The CDR3 spans 13 residues. Germline V CDR1 and CDR2: MNHNS, SASEGT. The V and J ends lost 4 bases and 2 bases respectively, with 7 bases between them. As DNA, the CDR3 is TGTGCCAGCAGTGTGACTCACACAGATACGCAGTATTTT. This sequence encodes CASSVTHTDTQYF.

Ten or more counts support this clone. The V gene is TRBV2, the J gene TRBJ2-3; D remains unclear. Trimming took 6 bases from V and 0 from J, leaving 7 bases between them. The germline V gene encodes CDR1 SNHLY and CDR2 FYNNEI. The CDR3 runs to 13 residues. The CDR3 sequence: CASRKFSTDTQYF. DNA of the CDR3: TGTGCCAGCAGGAAATTTAGCACAGATACGCAGTATTTT.

A few counts support this clone. The chain combines TRBV6-1 with TRBJ1-5, with D unresolved. Germline CDR1 reads MNHNS; CDR2 reads SASEGT. Deletions cut 8 bases from V and 5 bases from J, with 13 bases between. This CDR3 is built from 13 residues. DNA for the CDR3: TGTGCCAGCGGTCCTGCCGGCCATCAGCCCCAGCATTTT. Translated, it gives CASGPAGHQPQHF.

This clone was observed many times. The rearrangement uses TRBV28 and TRBJ2-1, with 9 bases lining up with TRBD2. V lost 7 bases, J lost 5 bases, and 9 bases stayed unmatched. Germline CDR1 MDHEN, CDR2 SYDVKM. This CDR3 is built from 15 residues. The CDR3 spells CASTKSSGGNNEQFF. In DNA form, the CDR3 reads TGTGCCAGCACCAAGAGTAGCGGGGGAAACAATGAGCAGTTCTTC.

This clone appeared many times. J is TRBJ2-5 and V is TRBV30, with no clear D. The V gene's germline CDR1 is GTSNPN and CDR2 SVGIG (reference sequence). The CDR3 has 11 amino acids. V was clipped by 3 bases and J by 3 bases, with 5 bases between them. For the CDR3, the DNA is TGTGCCTGGAGGGGCGAAGAGACCCAGTACTTC. This translates into CAWRGEETQYF.

This clone occurred a few times. The CDR3 protein is CASSTALQETQYF. As DNA, the CDR3 is TGTGCCAGTAGTACCGCGTTACAAGAGACCCAGTACTTC. V gene TRBV19 combines with J gene TRBJ2-5, with D unclear. The germline CDR1 and CDR2 sequences are LNHDA and SQIVND (reference sequence). Trimming removed 4 bases from V and 2 bases from J, with 8 bases in between. The CDR3 length is 13 residues.